The T cell receptor (beta chain) described here comes from a study of cytomegalovirus exposure and HLA in healthy donors. About the research overall: Within an early data release were about 90 million unique TCRs drawn from HLA-typed donors.

Study-wide findings and caveats: Solely CMV serostatus was available to characterize immune exposure. In a later analysis, 16,951 TCR beta sequences were associated with HLA alleles at 0.05 false discovery rate.

Notes on this clone: The antigen is not known.

The PCR used 60 Vbeta and 13 Jbeta primers. Some clones are missing from TCRdb's copy, which holds only in-frame ones; the method was immunoSEQ multiplex PCR. This sample has 150,000 to 200,000 clones, with approximately 9.5% found just once. This CDR3 spans 14 amino acids. The V and J ends lost 8 bases and 0 bases, in that order; junction bases with no gene match: 3. The germline gives CDR1 SNHLY, CDR2 FYNNEI. V is TRBV2 and J is TRBJ1-4; the match to TRBD1 covers 7 bases. The sequence was collected from a woman aged 25 to 39 in good health and CMV-seropositive. The sequencing input was PBMCs. Written as DNA, the CDR3 is TGTGCCAGCGGGGACAGCGCAACTAATGAAAAACTGTTTTTT. Translating it yields CASGDSATNEKLFF. The full variable domain, in which reference TRBV2 and TRBJ1-4 provide the parts outside the CDR3, is EPEVTQTPSHQVTQMGQEVILRCVPISNHLYFYWYRQILGQKVEFLVSFYNNEISEKSEIFDDQFSVERPDGSNFTLKIRSTKLEDSAMYFCASGDSATNEKLFFGSGTQLSVL.